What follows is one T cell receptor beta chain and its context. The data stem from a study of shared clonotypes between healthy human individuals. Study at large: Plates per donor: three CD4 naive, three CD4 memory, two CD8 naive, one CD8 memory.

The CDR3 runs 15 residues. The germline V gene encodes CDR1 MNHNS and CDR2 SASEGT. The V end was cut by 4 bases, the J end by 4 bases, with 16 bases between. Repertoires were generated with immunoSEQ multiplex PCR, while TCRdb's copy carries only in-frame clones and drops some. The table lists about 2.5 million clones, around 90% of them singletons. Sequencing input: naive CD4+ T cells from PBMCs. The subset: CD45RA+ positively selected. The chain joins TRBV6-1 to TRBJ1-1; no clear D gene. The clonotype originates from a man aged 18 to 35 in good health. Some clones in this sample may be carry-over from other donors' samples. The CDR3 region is CASSVGGFVGTEAFF. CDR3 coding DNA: TGTGCCAGCAGTGTCGGAGGGTTTGTCGGCACTGAAGCTTTCTTT.